One sample yielded the 10 T cell receptor beta chains listed below, sequenced in a study of T-cell reconstitution after alpha-beta-depleted transplantation in children. Unique molecular identifiers were used in preparing the TCRbeta library. TCRdb re-analysed the PCR reads in MiXCR, keeping a single row per CDR3 protein. The sample yields roughly 350,000 distinct CDR3 sequences, about a sixth seen once. Material: PBMCs, mostly from graft donor cells, obtained 360 days after TCRalphabeta/CD19-depleted stem cell transplant. The receptors were gathered from a male patient between 2 and 15 years old who had a stem cell transplant for acute lymphoblastic leukemia, so the T cells may come from the graft donor.

This clonotype has at least ten counts. This chain links TRBV4-1 with TRBJ2-7, with 7 bases lining up with TRBD1. The CDR3 is 19 residues long. Unmatched junction bases numbered 17, after V lost 0 bases and J lost 3 bases. Germline CDR1 MGHRA, CDR2 YSYEKL. Here the CDR3 reads CASSQDKGASSYFLYEQYF. The CDR3 DNA is TGCGCCAGCAGCCAAGATAAGGGGGCGAGCTCTTATTTCCTCTACGAGCAGTACTTC.

The chain joins TRBV6-5 to TRBJ2-7; 13 nucleotides line up with TRBD2. Trimming cost V 6 bases and J 4 bases; bases outside gene matches: 6. Germline V gives CDR1 MNHEY, CDR2 SVGAGI. The CDR3 is made up of 15 amino acids. The CDR3 DNA reads as TGTGCCAGCAGCTACCCGGGACTAGCGGGGTACGAGCAGTACTTC. Its protein is CASSYPGLAGYEQYF.

There are many counts of this clonotype. The chain combines TRBV18 with TRBJ1-1; perhaps TRBD1 as D (5 bases). V lost 1 base and J lost 10, with 10 bases in between. The CDR3 extends over 12 amino acids. Germline CDR1 KGHSH, CDR2 LQKENI. This chain's CDR3 is CASSPRAGLAFF. The CDR3 nucleotides are TGTGCCAGCTCACCACGGGCAGGGTTAGCTTTCTTT. Based on the CDR3 plus reference TRBV18 and TRBJ1-1, the full variable domain is NAGVMQNPRHLVRRRGQEARLRCSPMKGHSHVYWYRQLPEEGLKFMVYLQKENIIDESGMPKERFSAEFPKEGPSILRIQQVVRGDSAAYFCASSPRAGLAFFGQGTRLTVV.

In this sample, this clonotype turned up once. The gene calls are TRBV2 and TRBJ2-5; 13 nucleotides match TRBD2. The CDR3 extends over 15 amino acids. Trimming at V came to 2 bases and at J to 7 bases, leaving 4 bases not matched to a gene. From germline, CDR1 is SNHLY and CDR2 FYNNEI. The CDR3 DNA sequence: TGTGCCAGCAGTGAACGGACTAGCGGGAGTGGGACCCAGTACTTC. This sequence encodes CASSERTSGSGTQYF.

The V and J genes are TRBV28 and TRBJ2-1, with D uncertain. There are 12 residues in the CDR3. Trimming took 8 bases from V and 3 from J, leaving 8 bases between them. CDR1 is MDHEN and CDR2 is SYDVKM in the germline V gene. In DNA, the CDR3 is TGTGCCAGCGGCTACGGCTACAATGAGCAGTTCTTC. Translating gives CASGYGYNEQFF.

This clonotype was seen more than once but under ten times. The chain links TRBV4-1 to TRBJ2-6; 9 bases are shared with TRBD1. The germline V gene encodes CDR1 MGHRA and CDR2 YSYEKL. This CDR3 spans 18 amino acids. Germline trimming cut 4 bases from V and 0 bases from J; bases unmatched to any gene: 7. The DNA of the CDR3 is TGCGCCAGCAGCCCATCCGGGACAGGGACCTCTGGGGCCAACGTCCTGACTTTC. This translates into CASSPSGTGTSGANVLTF.

This chain joins TRBV29-1 and TRBJ2-2; no firm D call. The CDR3 consists of 12 residues. Germline CDR1 is SQVTM and CDR2 is ANQGSEA. V was clipped by 7 bases and J by 1 base, with 7 bases between them. CDR3 DNA: TGCAGCGCAACAGAGAACACCGGGGAGCTGTTTTTT. Translated: CSATENTGELFF.

The J gene is TRBJ2-7, the V gene TRBV7-9; TRBD2 matches 8 bases. Losses at the gene ends were 5 bases for V and 4 bases for J; bases not matched to a gene: 10. This CDR3 has 15 amino acids. CDR1 and CDR2 (germline): SEHNR, FQNEAQ (reference sequence). CDR3 sequence: CASSREGLARYEQYF. The CDR3 nucleotides read TGTGCCAGCAGCCGAGAAGGACTAGCTCGATACGAGCAGTACTTC.

This clonotype has just a few counts. The chain combines TRBV30 with TRBJ1-6; D is possibly TRBD1 (6 bases). V lost 3 bases and J 0 bases, leaving 9 bases between the germline ends. Germline CDR1 reads GTSNPN; CDR2 reads SVGIG (reference sequence). The CDR3 consists of 15 residues. CDR3 sequence: CAWSGGGSYNSPLHF. CDR3 DNA sequence: TGTGCCTGGAGCGGAGGGGGCTCCTATAATTCACCCCTCCACTTT.

This clonotype was seen only a few times. The V call is TRBV4-3, the J call TRBJ1-1; 7 positions agree with TRBD1. The V gene's germline CDR1 is LGHNA and CDR2 YSLEER. J lost 0 bases, V lost 2 bases, and 3 bases had no gene match. This CDR3 has 15 residues. CDR3 DNA: TGCGCCAGCAGCCAAAGGGACAGCATGAACACTGAAGCTTTCTTT. Protein product: CASSQRDSMNTEAFF.